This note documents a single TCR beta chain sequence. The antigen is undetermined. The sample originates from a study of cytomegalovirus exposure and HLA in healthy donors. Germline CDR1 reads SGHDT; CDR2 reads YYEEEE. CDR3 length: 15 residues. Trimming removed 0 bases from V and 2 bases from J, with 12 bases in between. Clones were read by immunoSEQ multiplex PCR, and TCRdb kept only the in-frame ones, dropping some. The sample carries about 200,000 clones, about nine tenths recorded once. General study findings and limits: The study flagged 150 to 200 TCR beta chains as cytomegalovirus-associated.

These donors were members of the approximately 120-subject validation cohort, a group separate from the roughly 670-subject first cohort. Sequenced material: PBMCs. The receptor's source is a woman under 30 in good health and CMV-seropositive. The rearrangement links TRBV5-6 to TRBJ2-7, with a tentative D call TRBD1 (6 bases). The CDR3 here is CASSLAVGQTYEQYF. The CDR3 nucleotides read TGTGCCAGCAGCTTGGCCGTCGGACAGACCTACGAGCAGTACTTC.